These T cell receptor beta chains were read from a single sample in a study of control samples from healthy donors and cancer patients. The protocol was immunoSEQ multiplex PCR, while the TCRdb copy is restricted to in-frame clones and leaves out a portion. Among 55,000 to 85,000 clones listed, around nine tenths were seen once. The material sequenced was PBMCs. These receptors were collected from a man in his 60s with lung cancer. Each CDR3 is given with its conserved first and last residue. Expanded clones get a size class; other rows say once, few or many, or leave the size out.

J gene,V gene,clone size,CDR3 protein
TRBJ1-4,TRBV24-1,-,CATSDSEAPVEKLFF
TRBJ2-5,TRBV15,-,CATSREVTETQYF
TRBJ1-3,TRBV12-5,-,CASGLGTVMTGNTIYF
TRBJ2-1,TRBV9,-,CASSVLSSYNEQFF
TRBJ2-3,TRBV9,-,CASSVALGTDTQYF
TRBJ2-3,TRBV7-9,-,CASRGQGDTQYF
TRBJ2-6,TRBV6-1,-,CASSEPGAGANVLTF
TRBJ2-3,TRBV14,-,CASSPAGVTDTQYF
TRBJ1-1,TRBV5-1,-,CASSSGQLTTNTEAFF
TRBJ2-5,TRBV25-1,-,CASSWGGGRGGETQYF
TRBJ2-7,TRBV10-1,-,CASSRDSGSSSYEQYF
TRBJ1-4,TRBV25-1,-,CASSDATRVDEKLFF
TRBJ2-7,TRBV12-3/TRBV12-4,-,CASSLGGRGEQYF
TRBJ2-2,TRBV6-4,-,CASSVLAGPTGELFF
TRBJ2-2,TRBV27,once,CASRRSGRGAGELFF
TRBJ1-3,TRBV6-5,-,CASSTTVAGNTIYF
TRBJ2-7,TRBV11-2,-,CASSLEGRGGYEQYF
TRBJ1-2,TRBV9,-,CASSVEGQGIKSYGYTF
TRBJ1-1,TRBV11-3,few,CASSPSINVNTEAFF
TRBJ2-6,TRBV4-1,-,CASSQTTGANVLTF
TRBJ1-5,TRBV5-1,few,CASSHGGVSNQPQHF
TRBJ1-1,TRBV12-3/TRBV12-4,few,CASSARANTEAFF
TRBJ2-7,TRBV5-1,-,CASRGRGYEQYF
TRBJ1-2,TRBV5-1,-,CASSLASGIGYGYTF
TRBJ1-1,TRBV12-3/TRBV12-4,-,CASSEGGDTEAFF
TRBJ1-5,TRBV6-1,-,CASSDLQYSNQPQHF
TRBJ1-1,TRBV5-1,-,CASSEGVSSMNTEAFF
TRBJ2-1,TRBV7-9,-,CASRLNHEQFF
TRBJ1-2,TRBV7-3,-,CASSSGGQGEGYTF
TRBJ2-5,TRBV6-1,-,CASSESLVTDQETQYF
TRBJ1-3,TRBV2,-,CASSEINSGNTIYF
TRBJ2-7,TRBV7-9,-,CASSPGAGQGRPYEQYF
TRBJ2-3,TRBV7-3,-,CASSLTPDRTPDTQYF
TRBJ1-6,TRBV11-3,-,CASSLEGTAPNSPLHF
TRBJ2-1,TRBV30,-,CAWRGLAGINEQFF
TRBJ2-7,TRBV29-1,-,CSRTFRDRVHYEQYF
TRBJ2-3,TRBV3-1/TRBV3-2,few,CASSQVADTQYF
TRBJ2-5,TRBV5-1,-,CASSLGKRQGQETQYF
TRBJ1-4,TRBV10-2,-,CASSENTGEKLFF
TRBJ1-5,TRBV6-1,-,CASSEAGGAGQPQHF
TRBJ2-7,TRBV5-6,-,CASSFKDADAYEQYF
TRBJ1-2,TRBV25-1,-,CASIKSGQGLYGYTF
TRBJ1-1,TRBV30,-,CAWRESDTEAFF
TRBJ2-3,TRBV2,-,CASRGERTDTQYF
TRBJ2-5,TRBV2,-,CASGAFQETQYF
TRBJ2-3,TRBV7-9,-,CASSLDSGSTDTQYF